The T cell receptor beta chain described here comes from a study of memory CD4+ T cells and cytomegalovirus serostatus. Study-wide results and limits: The CMV-associated TCR signature appears largely within the CD4+ memory repertoire.

The table came from immunoSEQ multiplex PCR; TCRdb's copy has only in-frame clones and leaves some out. The sample lists some 54,000 clones, more than 70% occurring once. As regards this clone: Its cognate antigen is unknown.

The sort gate was single viable CD3+CD4+CD8-CD45RO+ cells for memory CD4+ T cells. The germline V gene has CDR1 LGHNT and CDR2 FRNRAP. This CDR3 spans 15 amino acids. The V gene end was trimmed by 6 bases and the J gene end by 3 bases; junction bases not matched to a gene: 7. The TCR comes from an adult in good health and CMV-seropositive. The V and J genes are TRBV12-5 and TRBJ2-3, with 9 bases aligning to TRBD1. The sample was memory CD4+ T cells from blood. The CDR3 nucleotides are TGTGCTAGTGGGCCGGGGACAGGGAGAACAGATACGCAGTATTTT. It codes for CASGPGTGRTDTQYF.